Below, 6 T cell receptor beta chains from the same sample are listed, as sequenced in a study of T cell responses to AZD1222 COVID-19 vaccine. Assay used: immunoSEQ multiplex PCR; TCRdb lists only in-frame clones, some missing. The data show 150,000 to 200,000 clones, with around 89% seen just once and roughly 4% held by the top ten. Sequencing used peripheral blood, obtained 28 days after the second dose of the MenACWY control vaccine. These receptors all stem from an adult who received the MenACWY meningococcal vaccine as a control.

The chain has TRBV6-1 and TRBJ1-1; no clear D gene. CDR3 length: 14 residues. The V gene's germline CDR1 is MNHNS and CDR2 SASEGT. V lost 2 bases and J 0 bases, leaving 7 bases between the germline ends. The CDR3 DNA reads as TGTGCCAGCAGTGAAATAATAGTGAACACTGAAGCTTTCTTT. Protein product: CASSEIIVNTEAFF.

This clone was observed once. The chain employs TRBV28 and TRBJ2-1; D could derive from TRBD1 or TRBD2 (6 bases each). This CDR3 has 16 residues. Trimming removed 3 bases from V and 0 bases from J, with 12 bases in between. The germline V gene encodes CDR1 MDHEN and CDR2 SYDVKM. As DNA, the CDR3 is TGTGCCAGCAGTTTCGCGAAGGGGGGCTCCTACAATGAGCAGTTCTTC. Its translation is CASSFAKGGSYNEQFF.

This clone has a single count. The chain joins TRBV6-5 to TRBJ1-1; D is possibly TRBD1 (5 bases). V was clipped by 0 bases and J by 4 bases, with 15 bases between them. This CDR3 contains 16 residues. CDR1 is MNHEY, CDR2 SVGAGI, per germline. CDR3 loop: CASSYSIDRGFTEAFF. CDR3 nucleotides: TGTGCCAGCAGTTACTCGATCGACAGAGGATTCACTGAAGCTTTCTTT.

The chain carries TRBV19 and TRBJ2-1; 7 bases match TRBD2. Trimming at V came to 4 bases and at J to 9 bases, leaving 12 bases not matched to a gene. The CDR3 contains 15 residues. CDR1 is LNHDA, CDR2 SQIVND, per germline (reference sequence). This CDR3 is CASSSADGGLGEQFF. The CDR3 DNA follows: TGTGCCAGTAGTAGTGCGGACGGGGGGTTGGGTGAGCAGTTCTTC.

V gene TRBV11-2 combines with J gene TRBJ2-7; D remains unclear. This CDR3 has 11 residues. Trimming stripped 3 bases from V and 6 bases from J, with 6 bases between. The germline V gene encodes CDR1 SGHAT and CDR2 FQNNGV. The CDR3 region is CASSFNFEQYF. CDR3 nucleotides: TGTGCCAGCAGCTTTAATTTCGAGCAGTACTTC. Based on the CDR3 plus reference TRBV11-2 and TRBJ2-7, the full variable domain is EAGVAQSPRYKIIEKRQSVAFWCNPISGHATLYWYQQILGQGPKLLIQFQNNGVVDDSQLPKDRFSAERLKGVDSTLKIQPAKLEDSAVYLCASSFNFEQYFGPGTRLTVT.

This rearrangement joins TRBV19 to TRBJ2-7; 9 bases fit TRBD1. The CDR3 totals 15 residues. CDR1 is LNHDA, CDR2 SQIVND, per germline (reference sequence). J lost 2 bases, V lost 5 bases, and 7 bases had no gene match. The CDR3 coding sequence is TGTGCCAGTAGTCCGGGACAGGGATGGGCCTACGAGCAGTACTTC. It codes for CASSPGQGWAYEQYF.